The present T cell receptor beta chain was sequenced within a study of beta chain features in type 1 diabetes. Looking at the study overall: There were approximately 110,000,000 sorted cells examined across all samples. Overall study results and limits: Type 1 diabetes patients had moderately but significantly shorter TCRB CDR3s in all four CD4+ subsets. Type 1 diabetes patients had fewer VDJ junction insertions and more deletions.

The study reverse transcribed the entire isolated RNA, so it sequenced expressed TCRB transcripts. Here immunoSEQ multiplex PCR was the method, and the copy in TCRdb shows in-frame clones only, minus some. Of about 660,000 clones in the sample, over 13% were seen once. V lost 3 bases, J lost 7 bases, and 12 bases stayed unmatched. Germline V gene sequence: CDR1 KGHSH, CDR2 LQKENI. This CDR3 spans 18 amino acids. As concerns this clone: What it binds is not known.

The TCR was taken from a man aged 18 to 29 with type 1 diabetes. Sequencing used naive CD4+ T cells from blood. The rearrangement joins TRBV18 to TRBJ2-1, with TRBD2 matching 13 bases. This CDR3 is CASSPGLAGVNFGNEQFF. In DNA form, the CDR3 reads TGTGCCAGCTCACCCGGACTAGCGGGAGTTAACTTTGGTAATGAGCAGTTCTTC. Complete variable domain (other parts from reference TRBV18 and TRBJ2-1): NAGVMQNPRHLVRRRGQEARLRCSPMKGHSHVYWYRQLPEEGLKFMVYLQKENIIDESGMPKERFSAEFPKEGPSILRIQQVVRGDSAAYFCASSPGLAGVNFGNEQFFGPGTRLTVL.